One and the same sample provided the 8 T cell receptor beta chains below, sequenced in a study of blood T cell repertoires in COVID-19. Sequencing was performed with immunoSEQ multiplex PCR; in TCRdb, only in-frame clones are kept and a portion is missing. Here the sample spans about 350,000 clones, more than 85% being singletons. Material: PBMCs or T cells enriched from blood (not recorded which). All receptors come from a woman younger than 45 who had recovered from COVID-19.

The chain couples TRBV7-9 to TRBJ1-2; 10 bases are a match to TRBD1. Germline V gives CDR1 SEHNR, CDR2 FQNEAQ (reference sequence). Unmatched junction bases numbered 10, after V lost 5 bases and J lost 4 bases. The CDR3 sequence is 16 residues long. CDR3 region: CASSNAGTGEVYGYTF. CDR3 DNA: TGTGCCAGCAGCAACGCCGGGACAGGGGAGGTCTATGGCTACACCTTC.

The gene calls are TRBV27 and TRBJ1-2; 10 bases match TRBD1. This CDR3 has 15 residues. The ends lost 5 bases at V and 6 bases at J; junction bases unmatched: 9. The V gene's germline CDR1 is MNHEY and CDR2 SMNVEV (reference sequence). CDR3 in DNA: TGTGCCAGCAGTATAAGCCGACAGGGGGCAGATGGCTACACCTTC. It translates to CASSISRQGADGYTF.

The rearrangement links TRBV2 to TRBJ1-3; D not certain. Germline CDR1 is SNHLY and CDR2 is FYNNEI. V lost 3 bases, J lost 7 bases, and 4 bases lay in between. There are 11 residues in the CDR3. This chain's CDR3 is CASSDRNTIYF. For the CDR3, the DNA is TGTGCCAGCAGTGACAGGAACACCATATATTTT.

The chain uses TRBV28 and TRBJ1-2; D not resolved. CDR1 is MDHEN and CDR2 is SYDVKM in the germline V gene. The CDR3 extends over 15 amino acids. Deletions cut 5 bases from V and 1 base from J, with 14 bases between. The CDR3 DNA reads as TGTGCCAGCAGTGGACTGGCTGAACTTAACTATGGCTACACCTTC. It translates to CASSGLAELNYGYTF.

For this clone: A much larger clone lies one base from this, so it may be a read error. The identical CDR3 is also encoded by other nucleotide sequences in the sample. The V gene is TRBV7-9, the J gene TRBJ1-1, with TRBD1 matching 7 bases. Trimming took 1 base from V and 1 from J; bases not matched to a gene: 0. The length of the CDR3 is 14 residues. Germline V gives CDR1 SEHNR, CDR2 FQNEAQ (reference sequence). The CDR3: CASSLGQGNTEAFF. CDR3 DNA sequence: TGTGCCAGCAGCTTAGGACAGGGGAACACTGAAGCTTTCTTT.

The chain recombines TRBV7-9 with TRBJ2-7; 7 bases line up with TRBD2. After removal of 4 bases from V and 0 bases from J, the junction contained 6 bases not matched to a gene. The CDR3 spans 15 residues. Germline lookup yields CDR1 SEHNR and CDR2 FQNEAQ (reference sequence). The CDR3 DNA reads TGTGCCAGCAGCTCGTCTAGCGGCCGCTCCTACGAGCAGTACTTC. This sequence encodes CASSSSSGRSYEQYF.

The chain couples TRBV28 to TRBJ2-1; 11 nucleotides agree with TRBD2. The V gene end was trimmed by 7 bases and the J gene end by 9 bases; junction bases not matched to a gene: 11. Germline loops: CDR1 MDHEN, CDR2 SYDVKM. CDR3 length equals 15 residues. This CDR3 is CASNTLLAGVSEQFF. The DNA for the CDR3 is TGTGCCAGCAACACCCTACTAGCGGGAGTGAGTGAGCAGTTCTTC. The full variable domain, in which reference TRBV28 and TRBJ2-1 provide the parts outside the CDR3, is DVKVTQSSRYLVKRTGEKVFLECVQDMDHENMFWYRQDPGLGLRLIYFSYDVKMKEKGDIPEGYSVSREKKERFSLILESASTNQTSMYLCASNTLLAGVSEQFFGPGTRLTVL.

J is TRBJ1-2 and V is TRBV7-9, with D possibly TRBD1 on 5 matching bases. This CDR3 is built from 13 residues. Germline assignment: CDR1 SEHNR and CDR2 FQNEAQ (reference sequence). Deletions cut 9 bases from V and 8 bases from J, with 19 bases between. The CDR3 region has the DNA TGTGCCAGTGACGGCGGGACGTCCTGGGGCTACACCTTC. Translated, it gives CASDGGTSWGYTF.